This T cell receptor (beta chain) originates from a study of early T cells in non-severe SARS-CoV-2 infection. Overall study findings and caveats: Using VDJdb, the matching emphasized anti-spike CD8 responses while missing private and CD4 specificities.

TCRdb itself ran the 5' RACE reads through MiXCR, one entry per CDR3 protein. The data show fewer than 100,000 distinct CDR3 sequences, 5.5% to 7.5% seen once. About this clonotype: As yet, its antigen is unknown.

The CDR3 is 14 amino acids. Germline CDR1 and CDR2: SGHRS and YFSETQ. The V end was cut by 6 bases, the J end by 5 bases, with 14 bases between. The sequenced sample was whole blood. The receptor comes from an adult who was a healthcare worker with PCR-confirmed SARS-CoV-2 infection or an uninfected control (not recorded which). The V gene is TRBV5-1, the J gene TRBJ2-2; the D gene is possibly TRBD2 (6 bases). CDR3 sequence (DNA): TGCGCCAGCACCATGGAGGGACGGACCGGGGAGCTGTTTTTT. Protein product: CASTMEGRTGELFF.